A single sample gave rise to the 8 T cell receptor beta chains below, sequenced in a study of T cells in localized non-small cell lung cancer. Measured with immunoSEQ multiplex PCR; TCRdb has only the in-frame clones, and not every one. The sample has 15,000 to 20,000 clones, approximately 90% seen once. The sample in question was peripheral blood, obtained before any cancer treatment. These receptors all come from a female donor of 60 years or more with stage III squamous cell lung carcinoma.

The chain has TRBV5-8 and TRBJ1-3; the D is unclear. From germline, CDR1 is SGHTS and CDR2 YDEGEE. The V end lost 4 bases, the J end lost 7 bases, and 9 bases lay between the germline ends. The CDR3 covers 12 residues. The CDR3 region is CASSPRLNTIYF. CDR3 DNA sequence: TGTGCCAGCAGCCCCAGACTGAACACCATATATTTT.

Turning to this clone: Being one base from a much bigger clone, this may be a read error. The genes are TRBV30 and TRBJ2-5; no clear D gene. CDR1 GTSNPN and CDR2 SVGIG come from the germline V gene (reference sequence). The CDR3 contains 11 residues. V was cut by 5 bases and J by 5 bases, with 9 bases left in between. The CDR3 sequence: CAWVGLETQYF. Here the CDR3 DNA reads TGTGCCTGGGTGGGGTTGGAGACCCAGTACTTC.

The chain combines TRBV5-1 with TRBJ1-1, with D unclear. The V end was cut by 0 bases, the J end by 0 bases, with 9 bases between. The CDR3 totals 15 residues. Germline CDR1 and CDR2: SGHRS and YFSETQ. CDR3 in amino acids: CASSLVGSLNTEAFF. Here the CDR3 DNA reads TGCGCCAGCAGCTTGGTGGGCAGTTTGAACACTGAAGCTTTCTTT. The entire variable domain, with the rest obtained from reference TRBV5-1 and TRBJ1-1, is as follows: KAGVTQTPRYLIKTRGQQVTLSCSPISGHRSVSWYQQTPGQGLQFLFEYFSETQRNKGNFPGRFSGRQFSNSRSEMNVSTLELGDSALYLCASSLVGSLNTEAFFGQGTRLTVV.

The chain couples TRBV27 to TRBJ2-7; 7 nucleotides line up with TRBD2. The CDR3 has 16 residues. CDR1 is MNHEY and CDR2 is SMNVEV in the germline V gene (reference sequence). After removal of 0 bases from V and 7 bases from J, the junction contained 12 bases not matched to a gene. Here the CDR3 reads CASSLSMREGAREQYF. The CDR3 DNA sequence: TGTGCCAGCAGTTTATCGATGAGGGAGGGCGCCAGGGAGCAGTACTTC.

V gene TRBV19 combines with J gene TRBJ2-7; 9 nucleotides line up with TRBD2. This CDR3 spans 14 amino acids. Germline CDR1 and CDR2: LNHDA and SQIVND (reference sequence). Trimming cost V 3 bases and J 3 bases; bases outside gene matches: 3. The CDR3 DNA is TGTGCCAGTAGTATCGGTAGCGGGAGCTACGAGCAGTACTTC. Translation gives CASSIGSGSYEQYF.

The gene calls are TRBV13 and TRBJ2-7; weak D call: TRBD2 (6 bases). Germline V lookup: CDR1 PRHDT, CDR2 FYEKMQ (reference sequence). Trimming left V 5 bases short and J 5 bases short, with 19 bases between. There are 15 residues in the CDR3. The DNA for the CDR3 is TGTGCCAGCAGCCCCAGTGTACTAGCCGGTAACGAGCAGTACTTC. Translated: CASSPSVLAGNEQYF.

V and J are TRBV7-7 and TRBJ2-6; D might be TRBD2 (6 bases). Trimming shortened V by 5 bases and J by 5 bases, and 22 bases separated the two germline ends. This CDR3 has 18 amino acids. Germline V gene lookup returns CDR1 SSHAT and CDR2 FNYEAQ (reference sequence). The CDR3 DNA follows: TGTGCCAGCAGCGACACGGGAGTGCCACAAAGTCGGGCCAACGTCCTGACTTTC. This gives the protein CASSDTGVPQSRANVLTF.

This chain links TRBV4-1 with TRBJ1-2; 9 bases are shared with TRBD1. CDR1 is MGHRA and CDR2 is YSYEKL in the germline V gene. With V trimmed by 2 bases and J by 8 bases, 6 bases remained unmatched. The CDR3 totals 14 residues. The CDR3: CASSQPPGTGGYTF. The CDR3 bases are TGCGCCAGCAGCCAACCCCCCGGGACAGGGGGCTACACCTTC.